This T cell receptor (beta chain) was recovered during a study of kidney transplant recipient with SARS-CoV-2 infection. The length of the CDR3 is 14 residues. The germline CDR1 and CDR2 sequences are MDHEN and SYDVKM. Trimming removed 5 bases from V and 4 bases from J, with 14 bases in between. TCRdb recomputed calls from the reads with MiXCR, one row per CDR3 protein. The table shows 200,000 to 250,000 distinct CDR3 sequences, with under 35% occurring only once. There are many counts of this clonotype. This receptor was taken from a male patient in his 30s who had COVID-19 and was a kidney transplant recipient. Some T cells may be transferred from the graft donor. The sample in question was a blood sample, obtained at baseline and on approximately day 120 from a kidney transplant recipient. V gene TRBV28 combines with J gene TRBJ1-1, with a tentative D call TRBD1 (5 bases). CDR3 in amino acids: CASSLPVGGTEAFF. CDR3 sequence (DNA): TGTGCCAGCAGTCTCCCGGTTGGGGGCACTGAAGCTTTCTTT. Together with reference TRBV28 and TRBJ1-1, the CDR3 gives the full variable domain: DVKVTQSSRYLVKRTGEKVFLECVQDMDHENMFWYRQDPGLGLRLIYFSYDVKMKEKGDIPEGYSVSREKKERFSLILESASTNQTSMYLCASSLPVGGTEAFFGQGTRLTVV.